These 7 T cell receptor beta chains were sequenced from one sample in a study of Ad26.COV2.S vaccination and SARS-CoV-2 variants. This table comes from immunoSEQ multiplex PCR, and its TCRdb copy is limited to in-frame clones, with some not included. The table lists about 680,000 clones, around 90% of them singletons. Treatment noted: some 20 received Ad26.COV2.S at low or high dose, single or two shots; several received placebo; per-sample allocation not given. Repertoires come from day 63 after the first vaccine or placebo injection. This material consisted of peripheral blood, taken in a trial of Ad26.COV2.S vaccine versus placebo. Every receptor here comes from a person between 18 and 59 years old who received the Ad26.COV2.S COVID-19 vaccine or a placebo.

CDR3 nucleotides: TGTGCCAGTAGCCCTTGGGTCCGTTCTGAAGCTTTCTTT. Translated, it gives CASSPWVRSEAFF. The V and J genes are TRBV19 and TRBJ1-1; D is ambiguous. V lost 6 bases to trimming and J lost 6 bases, with 14 bases between them. Germline loops: CDR1 LNHDA, CDR2 SQIVND (reference sequence). The CDR3 contains 13 residues. The whole variable domain, remainder taken from reference TRBV19 and TRBJ1-1, is DGGITQSPKYLFRKEGQNVTLSCEQNLNHDAMYWYRQDPGQGLRLIYYSQIVNDFQKGDIAEGYSVSREKKESFPLTVTSAQKNPTAFYLCASSPWVRSEAFFGQGTRLTVV.

This chain joins TRBV9 and TRBJ2-3; TRBD1 or TRBD2 may be the D gene (5 bases each). Germline V CDR1 and CDR2: SGDLS, YYNGEE. Trimming shortened V by 3 bases and J by 6 bases, and 17 bases separated the two germline ends. The CDR3 extends over 15 amino acids. The CDR3: CASSAWDPTRDTQYF. The CDR3 bases are TGTGCCAGCAGCGCCTGGGACCCTACCCGGGATACGCAGTATTTT. Full variable domain (missing parts from reference TRBV9 and TRBJ2-3): DSGVTQTPKHLITATGQRVTLRCSPRSGDLSVYWYQQSLDQGLQFLIQYYNGEERAKGNILERFSAQQFPDLHSELNLSSLELGDSALYFCASSAWDPTRDTQYFGPGTRLTVL.

This clone was seen a handful of times. This chain uses TRBV3-1 (or the pseudogene TRBV3-2) with TRBJ1-5; 9 bases line up with TRBD1. This CDR3 spans 16 amino acids. Unmatched junction bases numbered 2, after V lost 1 base and J lost 1 base. Looked up from germline, CDR1 is LGHDT and CDR2 is YNNKEL (reference sequence). DNA for the CDR3: TGTGCCAGCAGCCAAGGGACAGGGGTAAGCAATCAGCCCCAGCATTTT. This codes for CASSQGTGVSNQPQHF.

The chain combines TRBV7-6 with TRBJ1-6; D not certain. This CDR3 is 15 amino acids long. Trimming left V 0 bases short and J 9 bases short, with 12 bases between. Germline CDR1 is SGHVS and CDR2 is FNYEAQ. CDR3 DNA: TGTGCCAGCAGCTTAGCGGAGGAGGGATCTTCACCCCTCCACTTT. Its translation is CASSLAEEGSSPLHF.

The V gene is TRBV3-1 (or the pseudogene TRBV3-2), the J gene TRBJ2-1; D is undetermined. CDR1 is LGHDT and CDR2 is YNNKEL in the germline V gene (reference sequence). The CDR3 length is 13 residues. The V and J ends lost 2 bases and 6 bases respectively, with 8 bases between them. This chain's CDR3 is CASSQSLFNEQFF. As DNA, the CDR3 is TGTGCCAGCAGCCAATCCCTTTTCAATGAGCAGTTCTTC.

Comment on this clone: The sample holds other DNA sequences that translate to the same CDR3. The genes are TRBV11-2 and TRBJ2-3; no reliable D call. CDR3 length: 11 amino acids. Germline-derived CDR1 and CDR2 are SGHAT and FQNNGV. With 1 base removed from V and 5 bases from J, the gap between germline ends came to 1 base. In DNA, the CDR3 is TGTGCCAGCAGCTTAGTAGATACGCAGTATTTT. This codes for CASSLVDTQYF.

This clone has only one observation. The chain uses TRBV5-5 and TRBJ2-1; D is uncertain. V was pared by 4 bases and J by 7 bases, with 12 bases between. The length of the CDR3 is 13 residues. CDR1 SGHKS and CDR2 YYEKEE come from the germline V gene (reference sequence). CDR3 in DNA: TGTGCCAGCAGCCCGGACGGCAGGAATGAGCAGTTCTTC. Its protein is CASSPDGRNEQFF.